What follows is one TCR beta chain and its context. Its specificity is unknown. Germline CDR1 SGHVS, CDR2 FQNEAQ. The CDR3 is made up of 18 amino acids. Losses at the gene ends were 0 bases for V and 10 bases for J; bases not matched to a gene: 16. Unique molecular identifiers were used in preparing the TCRbeta library. TCRdb processed the PCR reads anew with MiXCR; each CDR3 protein has one entry. The table shows 500,000 to 750,000 distinct CDR3 sequences, with 10% to 15% occurring only once. The sample comes from a study of T-cell reconstitution after alpha-beta-depleted transplantation in children. Study-level findings and limits: There were reportedly several hundred expanded graft clones from which alpha-beta T cells came about two months after transplant.

The V gene is TRBV7-8, the J gene TRBJ2-1, with TRBD2 matching 9 bases. The sequence derives from a male patient younger than 18 who had a stem cell transplant for acute myeloid leukemia, so the T cells may come from the graft donor. The sequencing here drew on PBMCs, mostly from graft donor cells, taken 360 days after TCRalphabeta/CD19-depleted stem cell transplant. The CDR3 is CASSLANIRSGRTHEQFF. The CDR3 DNA follows: TGTGCCAGCAGCTTAGCAAACATTAGGAGCGGGAGGACTCACGAGCAGTTCTTC.